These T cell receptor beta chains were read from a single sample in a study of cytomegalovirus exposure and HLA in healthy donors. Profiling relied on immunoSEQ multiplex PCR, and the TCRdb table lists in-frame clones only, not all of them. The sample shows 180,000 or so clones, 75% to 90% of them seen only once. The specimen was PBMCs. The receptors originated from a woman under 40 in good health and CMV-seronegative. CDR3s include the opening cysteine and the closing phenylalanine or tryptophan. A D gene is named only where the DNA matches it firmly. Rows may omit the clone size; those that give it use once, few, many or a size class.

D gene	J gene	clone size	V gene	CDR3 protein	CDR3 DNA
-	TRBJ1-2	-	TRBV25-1	CATGSGGGYTF	TGTGCCACGGGGAGTGGAGGTGGCTACACCTTC
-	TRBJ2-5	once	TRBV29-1	CSVEDSGMGETQYF	TGCAGCGTTGAAGACTCAGGGATGGGAGAGACCCAGTACTTC
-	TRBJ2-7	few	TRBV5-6	CASSLAGITYEQYF	TGTGCCAGCAGCTTGGCCGGGATCACCTACGAGCAGTACTTC
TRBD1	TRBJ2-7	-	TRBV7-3	CASSSTGGANEQYF	TGTGCCAGCAGCAGCACAGGGGGCGCGAACGAGCAGTACTTC
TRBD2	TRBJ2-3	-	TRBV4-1	CASSQDRETSGRTDTQYF	TGCGCCAGCAGCCAAGATCGGGAAACTAGCGGGAGGACAGATACGCAGTATTTT
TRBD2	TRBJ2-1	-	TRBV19	CASSIPSGGREQFF	TGTGCCAGTAGTATCCCTAGCGGGGGCAGAGAGCAGTTCTTC
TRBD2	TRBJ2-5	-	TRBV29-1	CSVDSGIQETQYF	TGCAGCGTTGATAGCGGGATTCAAGAGACCCAGTACTTC
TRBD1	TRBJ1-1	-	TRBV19	CASSIDLRQGTNTEAFF	TGTGCCAGTAGTATAGATCTGAGACAGGGGACGAACACTGAAGCTTTCTTT
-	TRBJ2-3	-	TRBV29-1	CSVEDVSGPFKRGTDTQYF	TGCAGCGTTGAAGACGTTAGCGGACCTTTTAAAAGGGGCACAGATACGCAGTATTTT
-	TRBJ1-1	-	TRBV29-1	CSVAGGPGAFF	TGCAGCGTTGCGGGGGGGCCTGGAGCTTTCTTT
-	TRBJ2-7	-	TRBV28	CASRWGQGPYEQYF	TGTGCCAGCAGGTGGGGGCAGGGGCCCTACGAGCAGTACTTC
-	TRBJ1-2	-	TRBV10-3	CAISGRGDYGYTF	TGTGCCATCAGCGGCAGGGGCGATTATGGCTACACCTTC
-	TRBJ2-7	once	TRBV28	CASSFTYEQYF	TGTGCCAGCAGTTTCACCTACGAGCAGTACTTC
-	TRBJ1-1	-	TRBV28	CASILTGNTEAFF	TGTGCCAGCATTCTGACAGGGAACACTGAAGCTTTCTTT
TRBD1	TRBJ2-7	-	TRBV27	CASSSSPGTGIGEQYF	TGTGCCAGCAGTAGCTCTCCCGGGACAGGGATCGGGGAGCAGTACTTC
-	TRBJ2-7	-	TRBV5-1	CASSMGTTHEQYF	TGCGCCAGCAGCATGGGTACTACTCACGAGCAGTACTTC
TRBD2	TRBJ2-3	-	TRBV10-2	CASSGGASRGTDTQYF	TGCGCCAGCAGCGGGGGGGCCTCTCGCGGCACAGATACGCAGTATTTT
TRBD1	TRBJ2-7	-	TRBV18	CASSPGQGARYEQYF	TGTGCCAGCTCACCCGGTCAGGGGGCTCGGTACGAGCAGTACTTC
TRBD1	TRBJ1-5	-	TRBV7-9	CASSATGGSNQPQHF	TGTGCCAGCAGCGCTACAGGGGGTAGCAATCAGCCCCAGCATTTT
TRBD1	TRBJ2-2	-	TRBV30	CAWKSGGYTGELFF	TGTGCCTGGAAATCAGGGGGATACACCGGGGAGCTGTTTTTT
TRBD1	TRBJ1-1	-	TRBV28	CASSLDRVEAFF	TGTGCCAGCAGCCTAGACAGGGTTGAAGCTTTCTTT
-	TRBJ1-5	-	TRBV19	CASRRIFSNQPQHF	TGTGCCAGTAGGAGGATCTTTAGCAATCAGCCCCAGCATTTT
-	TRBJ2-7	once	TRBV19	CASSIRETYEQYF	TGTGCCAGTAGTATACGCGAGACCTACGAGCAGTACTTC
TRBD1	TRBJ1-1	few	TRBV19	CASKTGFLNTEAFF	TGTGCCAGCAAGACAGGGTTCTTGAACACTGAAGCTTTCTTT
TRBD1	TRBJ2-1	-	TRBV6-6	CASTGTVYNEQFF	TGTGCCAGCACCGGGACAGTTTACAATGAGCAGTTCTTC
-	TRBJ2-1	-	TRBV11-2	CASSLVWRAYEQFF	TGTGCCAGCAGCTTAGTATGGAGGGCATATGAGCAGTTCTTC
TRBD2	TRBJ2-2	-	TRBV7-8	CASSAHSGRYTGELFF	TGTGCCAGCAGCGCCCACAGCGGGAGGTACACCGGGGAGCTGTTTTTT
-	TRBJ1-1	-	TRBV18	CASSFQGLNTEAFF	TGTGCCAGCTCATTCCAGGGGTTGAACACTGAAGCTTTCTTT
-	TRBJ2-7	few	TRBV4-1	CASSQEPGRNEQYF	TGCGCCAGCAGCCAAGAGCCGGGGAGGAACGAGCAGTACTTC
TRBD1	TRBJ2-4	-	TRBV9	CASSEEEGQGWNIQYF	TGTGCCAGCAGCGAGGAGGAGGGACAGGGCTGGAACATTCAGTACTTC
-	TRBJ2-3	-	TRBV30	CATTSPVTDTQYF	TGTGCCACAACTAGCCCAGTAACCGATACGCAGTATTTT
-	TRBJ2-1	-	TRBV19	CASKPPGNEQFF	TGTGCCAGTAAACCCCCAGGCAATGAGCAGTTCTTC
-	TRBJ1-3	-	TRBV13	CASSTRKQVPGNTIYF	TGTGCCAGCAGCACAAGAAAACAGGTTCCTGGAAACACCATATATTTT
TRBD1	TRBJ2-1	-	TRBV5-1	CASRRDRGLYNEQFF	TGCGCCAGCCGCCGGGACAGGGGGCTGTACAATGAGCAGTTCTTC
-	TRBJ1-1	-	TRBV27	CASSPKNTEAFF	TGTGCCAGCAGTCCCAAGAACACTGAAGCTTTCTTT
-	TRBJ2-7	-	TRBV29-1	CSVLGDEFYGGQYF	TGCAGCGTCCTCGGGGATGAGTTCTACGGAGGGCAGTACTTC
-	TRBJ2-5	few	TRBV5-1	CASSWAGTSGETQYF	TGCGCCAGCAGCTGGGCCGGGACAAGTGGGGAGACCCAGTACTTC
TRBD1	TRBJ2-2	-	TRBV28	CASGGQGTGELFF	TGTGCCAGCGGGGGACAGGGGACCGGGGAGCTGTTTTTT
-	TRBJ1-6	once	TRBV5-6	CASSGPNDRAGNSPLHF	TGTGCCAGCAGCGGGCCCAACGACCGCGCAGGGAATTCACCCCTCCACTTT
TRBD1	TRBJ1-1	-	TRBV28	CASNLGGDRLTEAFF	TGTGCCAGCAATCTAGGGGGCGATCGTTTGACTGAAGCTTTCTTT
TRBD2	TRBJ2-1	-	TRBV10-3	CAISPGLAGENEQFF	TGTGCCATCTCCCCGGGACTAGCGGGAGAAAATGAGCAGTTCTTC
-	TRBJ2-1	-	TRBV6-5	CASSYSNGNGANEQFF	TGTGCCAGCAGTTACTCGAACGGGAACGGAGCCAATGAGCAGTTCTTC
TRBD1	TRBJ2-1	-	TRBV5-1	CASRTGGWNEQFF	TGCGCCAGCCGGACAGGGGGCTGGAATGAGCAGTTCTTC
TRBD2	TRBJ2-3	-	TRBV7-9	CASSLGVGRSNTQYF	TGTGCCAGCAGCTTAGGGGTCGGGAGGTCGAATACGCAGTATTTT
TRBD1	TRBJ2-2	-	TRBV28	CASSLHRGPPGELFF	TGTGCCAGCAGTTTGCACAGGGGGCCCCCCGGGGAGCTGTTTTTT
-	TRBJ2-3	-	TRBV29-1	CSVVGGGTDTQYF	TGCAGCGTTGTCGGCGGGGGCACAGATACGCAGTATTTT
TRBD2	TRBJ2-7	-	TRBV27	CASSSGLAASYEQYF	TGTGCCAGCAGCTCGGGACTAGCGGCCTCCTACGAGCAGTACTTC
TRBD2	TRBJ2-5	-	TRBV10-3	CAIRSAAGGETQYF	TGTGCCATCAGATCTGCAGCGGGAGGTGAGACCCAGTACTTC
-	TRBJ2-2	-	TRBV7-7	CASSLGPTGELFF	TGTGCTAGCAGTTTAGGGCCTACCGGGGAGCTGTTTTTT
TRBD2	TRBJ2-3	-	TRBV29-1	CSVAERGARTDTQYF	TGCAGCGTTGCTGAGCGGGGGGCCCGCACAGATACGCAGTATTTT
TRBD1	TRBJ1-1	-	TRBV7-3	CASSLEGAQSRNTEAFF	TGTGCCAGCAGCTTAGAGGGGGCTCAGAGTCGGAACACTGAAGCTTTCTTT
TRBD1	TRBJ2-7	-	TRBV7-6	CASSLGQGRDEQYF	TGTGCCAGCAGCTTAGGACAGGGACGGGACGAGCAGTACTTC
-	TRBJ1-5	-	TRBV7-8	CASSVRWAELNQPQHF	TGTGCCAGCAGCGTTAGATGGGCAGAACTCAATCAGCCCCAGCATTTT
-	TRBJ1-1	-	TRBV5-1	CASSLGGWRGSTEAFF	TGCGCCAGCAGCTTGGGTGGTTGGCGGGGGTCCACTGAAGCTTTCTTT
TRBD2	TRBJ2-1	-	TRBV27	CASSLKLAGVGEQFF	TGTGCCAGCAGTTTAAAACTAGCGGGAGTGGGTGAGCAGTTCTTC
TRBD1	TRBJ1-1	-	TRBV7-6	CASSPGQGLTEAFF	TGTGCCAGCAGTCCCGGACAGGGGTTAACTGAAGCTTTCTTT
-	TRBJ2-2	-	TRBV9	CASSVEAGRTGELFF	TGTGCCAGCAGCGTAGAGGCAGGTCGTACCGGGGAGCTGTTTTTT
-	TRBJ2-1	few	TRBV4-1	CASSQPPRGLYNEQFF	TGCGCCAGCAGCCAACCTCCGCGGGGGCTCTACAATGAGCAGTTCTTC
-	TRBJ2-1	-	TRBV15	CATSREGGNEQFF	TGTGCCACCAGCAGAGAAGGCGGGAATGAGCAGTTCTTC
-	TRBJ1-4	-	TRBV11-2	CASGKGDATNEKLFF	TGTGCCAGCGGGAAGGGGGATGCAACTAATGAAAAACTGTTTTTT